The next 8 T cell receptor beta chains were all read from a single sample in a study of vaccination and CD4 T cells after COVID-19. These receptors lack a known antigen. The Oncomine TCR Beta short-read assay sequenced DNA from cultured CD4+ T cells. Via MiXCR, TCRdb re-called the PCR reads, giving one row per CDR3 protein. The profile shows some 12,000 distinct CDR3 sequences, roughly 68% of them singletons. Treatment described: roughly 11-day PBMC culture with coronavirus spike peptide pools or control peptides (ViraFEST assay). The input for sequencing was CD4+ T cells from blood, cultured in vitro, taken before SARS-CoV-2 vaccination. These receptor sequences come from a human donor who had recovered from COVID-19.

Judged by abundance, this clonotype is medium-sized. The chain employs TRBV10-1 and TRBJ1-5, with D perhaps TRBD1 (5 bases). This CDR3 has 14 amino acids. The germline gives CDR1 WNHNN, CDR2 SYGVQD (reference sequence). Trimming cost V 5 bases and J 3 bases, with 11 bases left between them. The CDR3 DNA reads as TGCGCCAGCAGTTTAGACAGCTTCAATCAGCCCCAGCATTTT. Translating it yields CASSLDSFNQPQHF.

This chain joins TRBV15 and TRBJ1-1; D remains unclear. The CDR3 spans 13 residues. Germline V lookup: CDR1 LNHNV, CDR2 YYDKDF (reference sequence). Between the trimmed V and J ends, which lost 2 bases and 7 bases, there was a span of 11 bases. CDR3 nucleotide sequence: TGTGCCACCAGCAGATTAGATAGGATTGAAGCTTTCTTT. Translated: CATSRLDRIEAFF.

The rearrangement links TRBV6-1 to TRBJ1-5; D perhaps matches TRBD1 (6 bases). The CDR3 consists of 12 residues. Trimming stripped 6 bases from V and 10 bases from J, with 13 bases between. CDR1 and CDR2 from the germline V gene are MNHNS and SASEGT. The CDR3: CASSRGGGPQHF. The CDR3 DNA reads as TGTGCCAGCAGCCGAGGGGGTGGTCCCCAGCATTTT.

This clonotype was seen only a few times. The J gene is TRBJ1-2, the V gene TRBV20-1; D ambiguous. Trimming removed 0 bases from V and 2 bases from J, with 10 bases in between. The CDR3 spans 14 residues. Per germline, CDR1 DFQATT and CDR2 SNEGSKA (reference sequence). The CDR3 DNA reads TGCAGTGCTAGAGATCGACGGGCGAACTATGGCTACACCTTC. This codes for CSARDRRANYGYTF.

This chain links TRBV7-2 with TRBJ2-5, with no clear D. The V gene's germline CDR1 is SGHTA and CDR2 FQGNSA. The length of the CDR3 is 13 residues. V was shortened by 7 bases and J by 5 bases, with 14 bases between the two germline ends. The CDR3 sequence is CASTKSVLETQYF. CDR3 sequence (DNA): TGTGCCAGCACCAAGAGCGTACTGGAGACCCAGTACTTC.

The chain links TRBV11-2 to TRBJ1-2, with D uncertain. CDR3 length equals 13 residues. Trimming removed 5 bases at V and 3 bases at J, with 10 bases between. The germline CDR1 and CDR2 sequences are SGHAT and FQNNGV. CDR3 sequence (DNA): TGTGCCAGCAGCCCCCGGGGTGACTATGGCTACACCTTC. It yields the protein CASSPRGDYGYTF.

The genes are TRBV7-9 and TRBJ1-4; no clear D. Trimming removed 0 bases at V and 3 bases at J, with 8 bases between. The germline V gene has CDR1 SEHNR and CDR2 FQNEAQ (reference sequence). CDR3 length: 15 amino acids. Here the CDR3 reads CASSLAERANEKLFF. The CDR3 DNA reads TGTGCCAGCAGCTTAGCGGAAAGGGCTAATGAAAAACTGTTTTTT. Combining the CDR3 with reference TRBV7-9 and TRBJ1-4 gives the whole variable domain DTGVSQNPRHKITKRGQNVTFRCDPISEHNRLYWYRQTLGQGPEFLTYFQNEAQLEKSRLLSDRFSAERPKGSFSTLEIQRTEQGDSAMYLCASSLAERANEKLFFGSGTQLSVL.

This clonotype showed up just once. CDR3 nucleotide sequence: TGCAGTGCTAGAGGTGTTGGGGACAGGGGGCGCCGAGAGACCCAGTACTTC. This codes for CSARGVGDRGRRETQYF. J is TRBJ2-5 and V is TRBV20-1, with 12 nucleotides matching TRBD1. The ends lost 1 base at V and 4 bases at J; junction bases unmatched: 10. The CDR3 consists of 17 residues. The germline V gene has CDR1 DFQATT and CDR2 SNEGSKA (reference sequence).